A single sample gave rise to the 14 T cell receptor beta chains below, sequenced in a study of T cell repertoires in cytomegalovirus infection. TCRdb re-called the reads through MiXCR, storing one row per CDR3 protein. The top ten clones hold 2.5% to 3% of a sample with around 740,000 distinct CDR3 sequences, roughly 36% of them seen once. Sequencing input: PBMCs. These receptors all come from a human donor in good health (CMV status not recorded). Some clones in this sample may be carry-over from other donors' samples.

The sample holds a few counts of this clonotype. The CDR3 bases are TGTGCCAGCAGTCCTGAGCCCCGGAGGGACCTCTCCTACGAGCAGTACTTC. As protein: CASSPEPRRDLSYEQYF. This chain joins TRBV12-3 or TRBV12-4 and TRBJ2-7; D might be TRBD2 (6 bases). The CDR3 covers 17 residues. Trimming shortened V by 5 bases and J by 0 bases, and 20 bases separated the two germline ends.

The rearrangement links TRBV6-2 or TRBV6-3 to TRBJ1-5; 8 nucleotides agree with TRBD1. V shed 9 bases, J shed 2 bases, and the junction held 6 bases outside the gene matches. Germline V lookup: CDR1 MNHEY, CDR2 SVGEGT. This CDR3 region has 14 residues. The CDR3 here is CASPTGDGNQPQHF. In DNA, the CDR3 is TGTGCCAGTCCGACAGGGGACGGCAATCAGCCCCAGCATTTT.

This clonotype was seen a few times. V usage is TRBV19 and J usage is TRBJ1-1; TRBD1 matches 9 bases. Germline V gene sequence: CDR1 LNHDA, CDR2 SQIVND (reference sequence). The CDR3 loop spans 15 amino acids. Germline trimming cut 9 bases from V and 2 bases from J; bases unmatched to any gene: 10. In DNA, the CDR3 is TGTGCCAGCCGACAGGGGGGGGTTCCTAACACTGAAGCTTTCTTT. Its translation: CASRQGGVPNTEAFF. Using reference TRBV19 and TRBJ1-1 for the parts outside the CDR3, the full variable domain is DGGITQSPKYLFRKEGQNVTLSCEQNLNHDAMYWYRQDPGQGLRLIYYSQIVNDFQKGDIAEGYSVSREKKESFPLTVTSAQKNPTAFYLCASRQGGVPNTEAFFGQGTRLTVV.

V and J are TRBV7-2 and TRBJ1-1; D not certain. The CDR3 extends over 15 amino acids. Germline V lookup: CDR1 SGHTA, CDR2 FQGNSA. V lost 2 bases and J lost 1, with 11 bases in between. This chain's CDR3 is CASSLLLRENTEAFF. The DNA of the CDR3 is TGTGCCAGCAGCTTACTTCTTCGGGAGAACACTGAAGCTTTCTTT.

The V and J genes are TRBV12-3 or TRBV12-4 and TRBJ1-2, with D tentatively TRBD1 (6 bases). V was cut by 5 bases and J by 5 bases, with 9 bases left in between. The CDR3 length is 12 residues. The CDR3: CASSEGQYGYTF. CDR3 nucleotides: TGTGCCAGCAGTGAAGGACAGTATGGCTACACCTTC.

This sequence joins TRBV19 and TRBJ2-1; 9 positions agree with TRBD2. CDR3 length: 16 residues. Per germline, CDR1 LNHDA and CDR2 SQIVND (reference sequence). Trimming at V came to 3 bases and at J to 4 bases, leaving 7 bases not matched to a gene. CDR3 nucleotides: TGTGCCAGTAGTATGGTTCCTAGCGGGGTTTACAATGAGCAGTTCTTC. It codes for CASSMVPSGVYNEQFF.

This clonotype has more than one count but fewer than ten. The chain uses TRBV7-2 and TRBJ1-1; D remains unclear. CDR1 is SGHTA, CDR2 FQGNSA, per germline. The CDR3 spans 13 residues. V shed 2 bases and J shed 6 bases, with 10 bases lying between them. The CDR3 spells CASSLWSGAEAFF. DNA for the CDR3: TGTGCCAGCAGCTTATGGTCGGGCGCTGAAGCTTTCTTT.

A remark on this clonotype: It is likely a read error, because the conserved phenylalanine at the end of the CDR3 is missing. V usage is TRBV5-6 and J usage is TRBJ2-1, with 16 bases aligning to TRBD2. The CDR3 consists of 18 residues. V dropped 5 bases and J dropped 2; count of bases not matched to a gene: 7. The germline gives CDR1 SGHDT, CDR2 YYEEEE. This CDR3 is CASREGLAGGGPYNEQFL. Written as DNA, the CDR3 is TGTGCCAGCAGGGAGGGACTAGCGGGAGGGGGCCCCTACAATGAGCAGTTCTTA.

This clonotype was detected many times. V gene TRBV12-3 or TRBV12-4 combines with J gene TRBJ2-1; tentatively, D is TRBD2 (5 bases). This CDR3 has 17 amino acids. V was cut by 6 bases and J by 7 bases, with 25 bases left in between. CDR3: CASRRGSPTERWNEQFF. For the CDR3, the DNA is TGTGCCAGCAGGCGTGGATCCCCTACGGAGCGGTGGAATGAGCAGTTCTTC.

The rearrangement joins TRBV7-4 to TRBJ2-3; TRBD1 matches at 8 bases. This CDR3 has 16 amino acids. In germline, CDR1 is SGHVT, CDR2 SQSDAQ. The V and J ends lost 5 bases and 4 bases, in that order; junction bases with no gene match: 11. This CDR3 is CASSPRTGKRPDTQYF. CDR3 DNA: TGTGCCAGCAGCCCGAGGACAGGGAAGAGGCCAGATACGCAGTATTTT.

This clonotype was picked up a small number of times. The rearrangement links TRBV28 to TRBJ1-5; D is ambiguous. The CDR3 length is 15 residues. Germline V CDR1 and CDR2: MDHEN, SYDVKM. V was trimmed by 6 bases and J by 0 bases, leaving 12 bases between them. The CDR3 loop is CASRFRHDSNQPQHF. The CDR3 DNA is TGTGCCAGCAGATTTCGACACGATAGCAATCAGCCCCAGCATTTT.

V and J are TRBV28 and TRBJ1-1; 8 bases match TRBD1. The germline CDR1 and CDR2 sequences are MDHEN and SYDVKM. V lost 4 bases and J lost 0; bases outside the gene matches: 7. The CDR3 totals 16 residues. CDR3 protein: CASSSTPGGLNTEAFF. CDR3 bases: TGTGCCAGCAGTTCAACCCCAGGGGGCTTGAACACTGAAGCTTTCTTT.

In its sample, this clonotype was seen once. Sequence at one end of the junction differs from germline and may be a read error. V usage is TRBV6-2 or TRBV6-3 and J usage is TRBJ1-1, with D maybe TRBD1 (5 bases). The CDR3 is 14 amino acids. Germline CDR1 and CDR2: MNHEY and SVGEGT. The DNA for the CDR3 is TGTTCCAGCAGTTCGCCAGGGCGGAACACTGAAGCTTTCTTT. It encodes CSSSSPGRNTEAFF.

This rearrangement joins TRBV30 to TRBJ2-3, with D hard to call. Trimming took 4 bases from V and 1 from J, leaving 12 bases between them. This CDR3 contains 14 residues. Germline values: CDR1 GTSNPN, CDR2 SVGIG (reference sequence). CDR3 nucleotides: TGTGCCTGGAAATACAACTTTGGCACAGATACGCAGTATTTT. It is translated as CAWKYNFGTDTQYF.